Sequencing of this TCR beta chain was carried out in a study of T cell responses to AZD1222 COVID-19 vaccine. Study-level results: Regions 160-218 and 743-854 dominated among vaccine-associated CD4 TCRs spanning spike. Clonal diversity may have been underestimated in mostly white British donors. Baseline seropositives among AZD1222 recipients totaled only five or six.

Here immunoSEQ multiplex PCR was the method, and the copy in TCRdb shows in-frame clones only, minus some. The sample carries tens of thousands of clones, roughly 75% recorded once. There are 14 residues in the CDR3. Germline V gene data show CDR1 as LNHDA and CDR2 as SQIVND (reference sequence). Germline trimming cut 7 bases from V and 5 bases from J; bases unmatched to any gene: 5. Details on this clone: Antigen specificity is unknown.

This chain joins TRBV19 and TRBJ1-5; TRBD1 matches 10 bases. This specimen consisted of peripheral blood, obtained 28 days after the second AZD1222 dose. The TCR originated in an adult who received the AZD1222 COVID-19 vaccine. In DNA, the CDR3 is TGTGCCAGTACCTCCGGGACAGGGGATCAGCCCCAGCATTTT. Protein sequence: CASTSGTGDQPQHF.